The clone carrying this TCR beta chain was observed once. Indicated time point: late/post reinfection, 12 to 24 weeks after detection. The sorted cells went straight to TCR sequencing with no prior in vitro expansion. The data were obtained in a study of memory CD8 T cells in hepatitis C reinfection. Measured with immunoSEQ multiplex PCR; TCRdb has only the in-frame clones, and not every one. The sample lists 4,800 or so clones, over 80% occurring once. Germline values: CDR1 MNHEY, CDR2 SMNVEV (reference sequence). The CDR3 length is 14 residues. V was pared by 3 bases and J by 7 bases, with 16 bases between.

The sequenced sample was naive CD8+ T cells sorted from blood. The clonotype originates from a man aged 50 or older with hepatitis C virus infection. This chain uses TRBV27 with TRBJ2-7, with a weak D call TRBD1 (5 bases). CDR3 region: CASSLGQGGGEQYF. DNA of the CDR3: TGTGCCAGCAGTTTGGGGCAGGGCGGTGGGGAGCAGTACTTC.